Below, 13 T cell receptor beta chains from the same sample are listed, as sequenced in a study of neurological immune-mediated disorders. TCRdb re-called the 5' RACE reads with MiXCR, one entry per CDR3 protein. The sample lists around 33,000 distinct CDR3 sequences, around a quarter seen once, with around 27% in the top ten. Material for sequencing was CD4+ T cells from blood. These receptors were collected from a man aged 45-60 years with HTLV-1-associated myelopathy (HAM/TSP).

The chain employs TRBV7-6 and TRBJ2-1; TRBD2 agrees at 7 bases. The CDR3 sequence is 16 residues long. Trimming took 1 base from V and 4 from J; bases not matched to a gene: 7. The germline CDR1 and CDR2 sequences are SGHVS and FNYEAQ. The CDR3 sequence is CASSLGLAETYNEQFF. CDR3 sequence (DNA): TGTGCCAGCAGCTTAGGGCTAGCGGAAACTTACAATGAGCAGTTCTTC.

There are many counts of this clonotype. The chain recombines TRBV7-8 with TRBJ2-7; the D is unclear. CDR1 and CDR2 (germline): SGHVS, FQNEAQ. Trimming shortened V by 7 bases and J by 2 bases, and 18 bases separated the two germline ends. The CDR3 is 15 residues long. CDR3 in amino acids: CASTRGPLSPYEQYF. The DNA for the CDR3 is TGTGCCAGCACGAGAGGCCCCTTGTCTCCCTACGAGCAGTACTTC.

This clonotype came up many times. J is TRBJ1-4 and V is TRBV25-1, with D unclear. Looked up from germline, CDR1 is MGHDK and CDR2 is SYGVNS. This CDR3 is built from 14 residues. The V end was cut by 3 bases, the J end by 0 bases, with 5 bases between. The CDR3 is CASSDLATNEKLFF. CDR3 sequence (DNA): TGTGCCAGCAGTGACCTTGCAACTAATGAAAAACTGTTTTTT.

This clonotype was recorded only once. The genes are TRBV12-3 or TRBV12-4 and TRBJ1-2; D remains ambiguous. The CDR3 is made up of 12 amino acids. Trimming pared 6 bases from V and 8 bases from J, leaving 13 bases between. The chain's CDR3 is CASRVKYEGYTF. CDR3 sequence (DNA): TGTGCCAGCAGGGTGAAGTATGAGGGCTACACCTTC.

Many counts were recorded for this clonotype. The genes are TRBV6-5 and TRBJ1-6; TRBD1 might be the D (6 bases). The CDR3 is made up of 13 amino acids. The V and J ends lost 8 bases and 5 bases respectively, with 10 bases between them. Germline CDR1 and CDR2: MNHEY and SVGAGI. The CDR3 DNA sequence: TGTGCCAGCCGGGACACGGATAATTCACCCCTCCACTTT. It specifies CASRDTDNSPLHF.

This clonotype was seen repeatedly, ten times or more. The gene calls are TRBV5-1 and TRBJ2-7, with D possibly being TRBD1 or TRBD2 (5 bases each). The CDR3 totals 17 residues. The germline gives CDR1 SGHRS, CDR2 YFSETQ. V was cut by 2 bases and J by 4 bases, with 22 bases left in between. CDR3 nucleotide sequence: TGCGCCAGCAGCTTTAACCCGCAGGGAGCCTCGAGTTACGAGCAGTACTTC. It codes for CASSFNPQGASSYEQYF.

This clonotype was picked up many times. The V gene is TRBV7-6, the J gene TRBJ1-6, with D tentatively TRBD1 (5 bases). The CDR3 totals 15 residues. The V gene's germline CDR1 is SGHVS and CDR2 FNYEAQ. V was shortened by 4 bases and J by 0 bases, with 7 bases between the two germline ends. In DNA form, the CDR3 reads TGTGCCAGCAGCTCTAGGGGCTCCTATAATTCACCCCTCCACTTT. It yields the protein CASSSRGSYNSPLHF.

This clonotype appeared many times. The J gene is TRBJ2-7, the V gene TRBV2; weak D call: TRBD1 (7 bases). There are 14 residues in the CDR3. The germline V gene encodes CDR1 SNHLY and CDR2 FYNNEI. V lost 4 bases to trimming and J lost 6 bases, with 16 bases between them. The CDR3, as DNA: TGTGCCAGCAGTGTGGGGCAGGGGGACTTCGAGCAGTACTTC. Protein: CASSVGQGDFEQYF.

This clonotype occurred many times. V usage is TRBV12-3 or TRBV12-4 and J usage is TRBJ2-3; TRBD2 agrees at 10 bases. J was trimmed by 4 bases and V by 6 bases; bases with no gene match: 10. CDR3 length equals 16 residues. The CDR3 DNA reads as TGTGCCAGCAGGCAGGGACTAGCGCGAAGAGCAGATACGCAGTATTTT. Protein sequence: CASRQGLARRADTQYF.

Worth noting for this clonotype: This sequence may be a read error, since a much larger clone differs from it by one base. J is TRBJ1-1 and V is TRBV5-1; D is undetermined. This CDR3 contains 16 residues. V lost 0 bases and J lost 1, with 13 bases in between. Germline lookup yields CDR1 SGHRS and CDR2 YFSETQ. In nucleotides, the CDR3 is TGCGCCAGCAGCTTGGCCGTTGGTACCTCGAACACTGAAGCTTTCTTT. Protein sequence: CASSLAVGTSNTEAFF.

This chain uses TRBV14 with TRBJ2-2, with 8 bases matching TRBD1. The CDR3 is made up of 17 amino acids. Unmatched junction bases numbered 11, after V lost 3 bases and J lost 5 bases. Per the germline V gene, CDR1 is SGHDN and CDR2 is FVKESK. CDR3 in amino acids: CASSQMTFRGPTGELFF. CDR3 DNA sequence: TGTGCCAGCAGCCAGATGACATTCAGGGGGCCTACCGGGGAGCTGTTTTTT.

This clonotype was picked up many times. This rearrangement joins TRBV7-9 to TRBJ2-3; D gene uncertain. Germline lookup yields CDR1 SEHNR and CDR2 FQNEAQ (reference sequence). Trimming left V 2 bases short and J 5 bases short, with 14 bases between. The CDR3 length is 15 residues. The CDR3: CASSLINHVLDTQYF. For the CDR3, the DNA is TGTGCCAGCAGCTTAATCAATCACGTTTTAGATACGCAGTATTTT.

This chain joins TRBV7-2 and TRBJ2-7; TRBD2 matches at 7 bases. V lost 1 base and J lost 2; bases outside the gene matches: 2. This CDR3 contains 14 residues. The V gene's germline CDR1 is SGHTA and CDR2 FQGNSA. The CDR3 spells CASSLDGLAYEQYF. The CDR3 DNA reads as TGTGCCAGCAGCTTAGATGGACTAGCCTACGAGCAGTACTTC.